This T cell receptor (beta chain) appears in the sequencing data of a study of T cells in Graves' hyperthyroidism and ophthalmopathy. Whole-study findings and limits: Ophthalmopathy, which appeared later, was predicted by the model a median about 6 months before onset.

Newly diagnosed patients aged 18 to 65 had hyperthyroidism of under 2 months' duration. Isolation of PBMCs was performed on 9.5 to 10 ml fresh peripheral blood. The V segment lost 4 bases and the J segment 2 bases; nucleotides outside the gene matches: 12. The germline CDR1 and CDR2 sequences are DFQATT and SNEGSKA (reference sequence). The CDR3 covers 18 residues. This clonotype came up many times. The antigen is undetermined. Amplified TCR beta CDR3 regions derived from RNA transcripts. Initially, a first-round RT-PCR of the TCR CDR3 employed the HTBI primer set. TCRdb re-analysed the multiplex PCR reads in MiXCR, keeping a single row per CDR3 protein. In the table there are approximately 590,000 distinct CDR3 sequences, 15% to 19% of which are singletons.

The sequencing input was blood. The source of this sequence is a woman in her twenties or thirties with Graves' hyperthyroidism. The V call is TRBV20-1, the J call TRBJ2-5; 14 positions agree with TRBD2. This chain's CDR3 is CSAKYGTSGRRWQETQYF. The CDR3 coding sequence is TGCAGTGCTAAGTATGGGACTAGCGGGAGAAGATGGCAAGAGACCCAGTACTTC.